This T cell receptor beta chain emerged from a study of cytomegalovirus exposure and HLA in healthy donors. General observations from the study: Reported findings show TCR beta sequences accurately forecast HLA-A and HLA-B alleles in most subjects.

Vbeta (60) and Jbeta (13) primers were used in the PCR. The data were produced by immunoSEQ multiplex PCR, yet TCRdb's version contains in-frame clones alone and is incomplete. This sample carries 90,000 to 130,000 clones, with around 7% going to the ten biggest clones. A remark on this clone: As yet, its antigen is unknown.

The clonotype originates from a man in his forties in good health and CMV-seropositive. Specimen: PBMCs.

CDR3 in DNA: TGTGCCAGTGCGGGGTTTGACAGTGGAGAAAAGCCCCAGCATTTT. It yields the protein CASAGFDSGEKPQHF. This sequence joins TRBV7-9 and TRBJ1-5; perhaps TRBD1 as D (5 bases). The CDR3 is 15 residues long. CDR1 SEHNR and CDR2 FQNEAQ come from the germline V gene (reference sequence). Trimming cost V 9 bases and J 8 bases, with 23 bases left between them.